Listed below are T cell receptor beta chains from one sample, sequenced in a study of T cell responses to AZD1222 COVID-19 vaccine. The assay was immunoSEQ multiplex PCR, and TCRdb's table has in-frame clones only and misses some. The table includes 65,000 to 90,000 clones, roughly nine tenths detected once. The sample consisted of peripheral blood, taken on day 0 of AZD1222 vaccination. These receptor sequences come from an adult in good health. Each CDR3 is given with its conserved first and last residue. Fields, in order: CDR3 DNA, CDR3 protein, clone size, V gene, D gene, J gene. A D gene is named only where the DNA matches it firmly. Part of the rows lack a size; the others show once, few, many or a class for expanded clones.

cdr3_nt: TGTGCCAGCAGCGACGGACAGCCTCTTAACGAGCAGTACTTC
cdr3_aa: CASSDGQPLNEQYF
clone_size: -
v_call: TRBV9
d_call: -
j_call: TRBJ2-7

cdr3_nt: TGTGCCAGCACCAGGCAGACAGGCTCCTATGGCTACACCTTC
cdr3_aa: CASTRQTGSYGYTF
clone_size: -
v_call: TRBV28
d_call: -
j_call: TRBJ1-2

cdr3_nt: TGTGCCAGCAGCCAAGGGACTAGCGGGGCTGGGGAGCAGTACTTC
cdr3_aa: CASSQGTSGAGEQYF
clone_size: -
v_call: TRBV3-1/TRBV3-2
d_call: TRBD2
j_call: TRBJ2-7

cdr3_nt: TGTGCCAGCAGTCACCGGGACCTCAATGAGCAGTTCTTC
cdr3_aa: CASSHRDLNEQFF
clone_size: -
v_call: TRBV27
d_call: -
j_call: TRBJ2-1

cdr3_nt: TGTGCCAGCAGCAGCGGACAGGGGGCCACCCGGGGGGCCCAGCATTTT
cdr3_aa: CASSSGQGATRGAQHF
clone_size: -
v_call: TRBV7-9
d_call: TRBD1
j_call: TRBJ1-5

cdr3_nt: TGTGCCAGCTCAGGGACTGTCGCCGGGGAGCTGTTTTTT
cdr3_aa: CASSGTVAGELFF
clone_size: -
v_call: TRBV18
d_call: -
j_call: TRBJ2-2

cdr3_nt: TGTGCCAGCAGTGAGGTGGGCGGAAACACCATATATTTT
cdr3_aa: CASSEVGGNTIYF
clone_size: -
v_call: TRBV2
d_call: -
j_call: TRBJ1-3

cdr3_nt: TGTGCCAGCGGGGTGGACGGGTACTGGGACTATGGCTACACCTTC
cdr3_aa: CASGVDGYWDYGYTF
clone_size: -
v_call: TRBV6-5
d_call: -
j_call: TRBJ1-2

cdr3_nt: TGTGCCACCAGCAGGGAGACAGGGGGAGGTTACGAGCAGTACTTC
cdr3_aa: CATSRETGGGYEQYF
clone_size: -
v_call: TRBV15
d_call: TRBD1
j_call: TRBJ2-7

cdr3_nt: TGTGCCAGCAGCCCCATTTCCAGAGCAGGGGGCATCACAGATACGCAGTATTTT
cdr3_aa: CASSPISRAGGITDTQYF
clone_size: -
v_call: TRBV3-1/TRBV3-2
d_call: TRBD1
j_call: TRBJ2-3

cdr3_nt: TGTGCCAGCAGTGAAGCCACAGGACTAGCGGGGGCCTACAATGAGCAGTTCTTC
cdr3_aa: CASSEATGLAGAYNEQFF
clone_size: -
v_call: TRBV6-1
d_call: TRBD2
j_call: TRBJ2-1

cdr3_nt: TGTGCCAGCAGCTTAGACGGCAGGGCGACTAACTATGGCTACACCTTC
cdr3_aa: CASSLDGRATNYGYTF
clone_size: -
v_call: TRBV7-2
d_call: -
j_call: TRBJ1-2

cdr3_nt: TGTGCCAGTAGAGACAGGGGGCGTTCCGAGCAGTACTTC
cdr3_aa: CASRDRGRSEQYF
clone_size: -
v_call: TRBV19
d_call: TRBD1
j_call: TRBJ2-7

cdr3_nt: TGCGCCAGCAGCTTGTCGGCTCCCTACGAGCAGTACTTC
cdr3_aa: CASSLSAPYEQYF
clone_size: -
v_call: TRBV5-1
d_call: -
j_call: TRBJ2-7

cdr3_nt: TGTGCCACATCCGAGTGGGGGAACTCCTACGAGCAGTACTTC
cdr3_aa: CATSEWGNSYEQYF
clone_size: -
v_call: TRBV6-5
d_call: -
j_call: TRBJ2-7

cdr3_nt: TGTGCCACCTCCAACTACAATGAGCAGTTCTTC
cdr3_aa: CATSNYNEQFF
clone_size: -
v_call: TRBV24-1
d_call: -
j_call: TRBJ2-1

cdr3_nt: TGTGCCAGCTTCCGGGACAGGAGAGCCGTGAACACCGGGGAGCTGTTTTTT
cdr3_aa: CASFRDRRAVNTGELFF
clone_size: few
v_call: TRBV18
d_call: TRBD1
j_call: TRBJ2-2

cdr3_nt: TGTGCCAGCAGTTGGAACAAGAATGAGCAGTTCTTC
cdr3_aa: CASSWNKNEQFF
clone_size: once
v_call: TRBV6-2/TRBV6-3
d_call: -
j_call: TRBJ2-1

cdr3_nt: TGTGCCAGCAGTTACGAACAGAGAAATTCACCCCTCCACTTT
cdr3_aa: CASSYEQRNSPLHF
clone_size: -
v_call: TRBV6-5
d_call: -
j_call: TRBJ1-6

cdr3_nt: TGTGCCAGCAGCTTAGAACTCCCTGGGGAGCTGTTTTTT
cdr3_aa: CASSLELPGELFF
clone_size: -
v_call: TRBV7-2
d_call: -
j_call: TRBJ2-2

cdr3_nt: TGTGCCAGCAGTTACTCGAGTAGAGGGGCCGGGGGCTACACCTTC
cdr3_aa: CASSYSSRGAGGYTF
clone_size: once
v_call: TRBV6-5
d_call: -
j_call: TRBJ1-2

cdr3_nt: TGTGCCTTGGCCTACAGGGGTGGTGGCTACACCTTC
cdr3_aa: CALAYRGGGYTF
clone_size: -
v_call: TRBV30
d_call: TRBD1
j_call: TRBJ1-2

cdr3_nt: TGTGCCAGCAGCTTAGGACAGTCTGGAAACACCATATATTTT
cdr3_aa: CASSLGQSGNTIYF
clone_size: -
v_call: TRBV7-9
d_call: -
j_call: TRBJ1-3

cdr3_nt: TGTGCCAGCAGCTCTCAGCGGGAGGCGGCCAATGAGCAGTTCTTC
cdr3_aa: CASSSQREAANEQFF
clone_size: -
v_call: TRBV7-3
d_call: TRBD2
j_call: TRBJ2-1

cdr3_nt: TGTGCCAGCAGCCCTCCGCCGGCCAGCCAAGAGACCCAGTACTTC
cdr3_aa: CASSPPPASQETQYF
clone_size: -
v_call: TRBV7-9
d_call: -
j_call: TRBJ2-5

cdr3_nt: TGTGCCTGGAGTCCCCGGGACAGGGGAGTGGTAAGCAATCAGCCCCAGCATTTT
cdr3_aa: CAWSPRDRGVVSNQPQHF
clone_size: -
v_call: TRBV30
d_call: TRBD1
j_call: TRBJ1-5

cdr3_nt: TGCGCCAGCCTAGCGGGGGGGCCGACAGATACGCAGTATTTT
cdr3_aa: CASLAGGPTDTQYF
clone_size: -
v_call: TRBV5-1
d_call: TRBD2
j_call: TRBJ2-3

cdr3_nt: TGTGCCAGCAGTTACCGGGGGACAGGGGGGATGAAACTGTTTTTT
cdr3_aa: CASSYRGTGGMKLFF
clone_size: -
v_call: TRBV6-5
d_call: TRBD1
j_call: TRBJ1-4

cdr3_nt: TGTGCCAGCAGCCTAGGGACGGCTACAGCTAACTATGGCTACACCTTC
cdr3_aa: CASSLGTATANYGYTF
clone_size: -
v_call: TRBV5-4
d_call: -
j_call: TRBJ1-2

cdr3_nt: TGTGCCAGCAGCCAACGGAGGTCGAGCTCTGGAAACACCATATATTTT
cdr3_aa: CASSQRRSSSGNTIYF
clone_size: -
v_call: TRBV3-1/TRBV3-2
d_call: -
j_call: TRBJ1-3

cdr3_nt: TGTGCCAGCAGCATCCGGGGAGCTACCCACGAGCAGTACTTC
cdr3_aa: CASSIRGATHEQYF
clone_size: -
v_call: TRBV7-8
d_call: -
j_call: TRBJ2-7

cdr3_nt: TGTGCCAGCAGTGAATTCTCCGGGACAGGGGCCGAGCAGTACTTC
cdr3_aa: CASSEFSGTGAEQYF
clone_size: -
v_call: TRBV25-1
d_call: TRBD1
j_call: TRBJ2-7

cdr3_nt: TGTGCCATCAGTCCGGACAGGGGAGTTAACACCATATATTTT
cdr3_aa: CAISPDRGVNTIYF
clone_size: -
v_call: TRBV10-3
d_call: TRBD1
j_call: TRBJ1-3

cdr3_nt: TGTGCCAGCAGCCAAAGAACAACTAATGAAAAACTGTTTTTT
cdr3_aa: CASSQRTTNEKLFF
clone_size: -
v_call: TRBV3-1/TRBV3-2
d_call: -
j_call: TRBJ1-4

cdr3_nt: TGTGCCAGCAGCTGGACAGAGGGTCAGCCCCAGCATTTT
cdr3_aa: CASSWTEGQPQHF
clone_size: -
v_call: TRBV5-5
d_call: -
j_call: TRBJ1-5

cdr3_nt: TGCAGTGCTAGTCTCACAGGAGTAGCTAGGAATCAGCCCCAGCATTTT
cdr3_aa: CSASLTGVARNQPQHF
clone_size: -
v_call: TRBV20-1
d_call: -
j_call: TRBJ1-5

cdr3_nt: TGCGCCAGCAGCCAAGGGGGTAGCGCGTCTGAGCAGTTCTTC
cdr3_aa: CASSQGGSASEQFF
clone_size: -
v_call: TRBV4-3
d_call: -
j_call: TRBJ2-1

cdr3_nt: TGCGCCAGCAGCCGGACTAGCGGGCACAATGAGCAGTTCTTC
cdr3_aa: CASSRTSGHNEQFF
clone_size: -
v_call: TRBV5-1
d_call: TRBD2
j_call: TRBJ2-1

cdr3_nt: TGTGCCAGTAGGCGGGGGGCTTCAACTAATGAAAAACTGTTTTTT
cdr3_aa: CASRRGASTNEKLFF
clone_size: -
v_call: TRBV19
d_call: -
j_call: TRBJ1-4

cdr3_nt: TGTGGGTGGGACCGACCTTGGCGGGGCTACACCTTC
cdr3_aa: CGWDRPWRGYTF
clone_size: -
v_call: TRBV19
d_call: -
j_call: TRBJ1-2

cdr3_nt: TGTGCCAGCAGAATAACAGGGGTTGGAAACACCATATATTTT
cdr3_aa: CASRITGVGNTIYF
clone_size: -
v_call: TRBV7-9
d_call: TRBD1
j_call: TRBJ1-3

cdr3_nt: TGCAGCGCCGAGGGCGCCAGGGAAAAACTGTTTTTT
cdr3_aa: CSAEGAREKLFF
clone_size: once
v_call: TRBV29-1
d_call: -
j_call: TRBJ1-4

cdr3_nt: TGTGCCAGCAGCGGGACAGGGGGCATAGATACGCAGTATTTT
cdr3_aa: CASSGTGGIDTQYF
clone_size: -
v_call: TRBV27
d_call: TRBD1
j_call: TRBJ2-3

cdr3_nt: TGTGCCAGTAGTTGGGGCCGGAGCAATCAGCCCCAGCATTTT
cdr3_aa: CASSWGRSNQPQHF
clone_size: few
v_call: TRBV19
d_call: -
j_call: TRBJ1-5

cdr3_nt: TGTGCCAGCAGCTTAGCTCTGGGGCTATCGGCCGGGGAGCTGTTTTTT
cdr3_aa: CASSLALGLSAGELFF
clone_size: few
v_call: TRBV7-9
d_call: -
j_call: TRBJ2-2

cdr3_nt: TGTGCCAGCAGCCGGACGGGAACCGGCCCCTACGAGCAGTACTTC
cdr3_aa: CASSRTGTGPYEQYF
clone_size: few
v_call: TRBV7-9
d_call: -
j_call: TRBJ2-7

cdr3_nt: TGTGCCAGCAGCTTAGACCCCCCCCGGGTAGATACGCAGTATTTT
cdr3_aa: CASSLDPPRVDTQYF
clone_size: -
v_call: TRBV7-9
d_call: -
j_call: TRBJ2-3

cdr3_nt: TGCGCCAGCAGCTTGGCGACAGGGGGCGCCTATGGCTACACCTTC
cdr3_aa: CASSLATGGAYGYTF
clone_size: -
v_call: TRBV5-1
d_call: TRBD1
j_call: TRBJ1-2

cdr3_nt: TGTGCCAGCAGATTTACAGGGGAAGGGGAGCTGTTTTTT
cdr3_aa: CASRFTGEGELFF
clone_size: few
v_call: TRBV7-9
d_call: TRBD1
j_call: TRBJ2-2

cdr3_nt: TGTGCCATCGCGGGGGGGCCTTCAGCAGATACGCAGTATTTT
cdr3_aa: CAIAGGPSADTQYF
clone_size: -
v_call: TRBV10-3
d_call: TRBD2
j_call: TRBJ2-3

cdr3_nt: TGTGCCAGTAGTATAGGTGGGCACCGGTCCCAAGAGACCCAGTACTTC
cdr3_aa: CASSIGGHRSQETQYF
clone_size: -
v_call: TRBV19
d_call: -
j_call: TRBJ2-5

cdr3_nt: TGTGCCAGCAGCCCGCTGACAGGGGCATGGGAGCAGTACTTC
cdr3_aa: CASSPLTGAWEQYF
clone_size: -
v_call: TRBV11-2
d_call: TRBD1
j_call: TRBJ2-7

cdr3_nt: TGTGCCAGCAGCCAAACCCGTTACAATGAGCAGTTCTTC
cdr3_aa: CASSQTRYNEQFF
clone_size: -
v_call: TRBV3-1/TRBV3-2
d_call: -
j_call: TRBJ2-1

cdr3_nt: TGCGCCAGCAGTCAATCAGAGTCGGCATACGCACTAGCCAAAAACATTCAGTACTTC
cdr3_aa: CASSQSESAYALAKNIQYF
clone_size: -
v_call: TRBV23-1
d_call: -
j_call: TRBJ2-4

cdr3_nt: TGTGCTAGTGGTTTGGTACTTCGTAGGACAGGGAATGAAAAACTGTTTTTT
cdr3_aa: CASGLVLRRTGNEKLFF
clone_size: -
v_call: TRBV12-5
d_call: TRBD1
j_call: TRBJ1-4